These 5 T cell receptor beta chains came from one sample sequenced in a study of shared clonotypes between healthy human individuals. Using immunoSEQ multiplex PCR, the repertoire was profiled, and TCRdb retains in-frame clones only, with some absent. The table records about 2.2 million clones, just over 90% of them present only once. Selected positively for CCR7 and CD45RO-negative, naive CD8 cells excluded terminally differentiated effector memory CD45RA+ cells. Sequencing was carried out using naive CD8+ T cells from PBMCs. The receptors shown here come from a man younger than 35 in good health. Some clones in this sample may be carry-over from other donors' samples.

The V and J genes are TRBV9 and TRBJ2-1; D is perhaps TRBD2 (6 bases). The germline V and J ends were trimmed by 0 bases and 3 bases, with 13 bases remaining between them. Germline V lookup: CDR1 SGDLS, CDR2 YYNGEE. This CDR3 has 16 residues. The CDR3 DNA follows: TGTGCCAGCAGCGTAGGTGGGACTGCTAACTACAATGAGCAGTTCTTC. Protein: CASSVGGTANYNEQFF.

The rearrangement joins TRBV7-9 to TRBJ2-5; weak D call: TRBD1 (5 bases). The CDR3 runs to 15 residues. V was cut by 1 base and J by 4 bases, with 13 bases left in between. Per the germline V gene, CDR1 is SEHNR and CDR2 is FQNEAQ (reference sequence). CDR3 in DNA: TGTGCCAGCAGCTTAGGTCGACAGTCGGGAGAGACCCAGTACTTC. Translation gives CASSLGRQSGETQYF.

This clone was observed a single time. J is TRBJ2-7 and V is TRBV29-1, with D tentatively TRBD2 (6 bases). This CDR3 spans 14 amino acids. Germline CDR1 and CDR2: SQVTM and ANQGSEA. V lost 6 bases and J 6 bases, leaving 21 bases between the germline ends. CDR3 protein: CSVAGTGPFSEQYF. Here the CDR3 DNA reads TGCAGCGTCGCCGGGACTGGCCCATTCTCCGAGCAGTACTTC.

The V call is TRBV7-9, the J call TRBJ1-2; D may be TRBD1 (5 bases). Trimming left V 5 bases short and J 4 bases short, with 14 bases between. The CDR3 spans 14 residues. The germline CDR1 and CDR2 sequences are SEHNR and FQNEAQ (reference sequence). CDR3 in amino acids: CASSPLGLFYGYTF. DNA of the CDR3: TGTGCCAGCAGCCCCCTGGGGCTCTTCTATGGCTACACCTTC.

This chain connects TRBV5-6 to TRBJ2-1; D is unclear. With 4 bases removed from V and 1 base from J, the gap between germline ends came to 15 bases. Germline V gene lookup returns CDR1 SGHDT and CDR2 YYEEEE. The CDR3 extends over 16 amino acids. The CDR3 coding sequence is TGTGCCAGCAGCCAGGAAGGCGCGAGTTCCTACAATGAGCAGTTCTTC. Protein product: CASSQEGASSYNEQFF.